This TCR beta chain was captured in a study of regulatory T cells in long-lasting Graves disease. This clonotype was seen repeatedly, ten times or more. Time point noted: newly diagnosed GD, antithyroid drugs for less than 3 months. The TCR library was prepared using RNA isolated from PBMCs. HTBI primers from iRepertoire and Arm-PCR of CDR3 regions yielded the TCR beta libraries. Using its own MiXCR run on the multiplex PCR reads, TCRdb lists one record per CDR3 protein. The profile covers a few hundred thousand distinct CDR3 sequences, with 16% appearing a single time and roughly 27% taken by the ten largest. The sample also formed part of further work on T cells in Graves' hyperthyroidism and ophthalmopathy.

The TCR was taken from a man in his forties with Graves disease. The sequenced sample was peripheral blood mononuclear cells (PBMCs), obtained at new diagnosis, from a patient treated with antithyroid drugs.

The CDR3 sequence is CASSLGALEETQYF. DNA of the CDR3: TGTGCCAGCAGCTTAGGCGCACTGGAAGAGACCCAGTACTTC. This rearrangement joins TRBV7-2 to TRBJ2-5; no reliable D call. V lost 1 base and J lost 3, with 9 bases in between. Germline CDR1 reads SGHTA; CDR2 reads FQGNSA. The CDR3 extends over 14 amino acids. The complete variable domain, with remaining parts taken from reference TRBV7-2 and TRBJ2-5, reads GAGVSQSPSNKVTEKGKDVELRCDPISGHTALYWYRQSLGQGLEFLIYFQGNSAPDKSGLPSDRFSAERTGGSVSTLTIQRTQQEDSAVYLCASSLGALEETQYFGPGTRLLVL.